The rows below give T cell receptor beta chains drawn from one sample of a study of T cell responses to AZD1222 COVID-19 vaccine. Using immunoSEQ multiplex PCR, the repertoire was profiled, and TCRdb retains in-frame clones only, with some absent. The sample carries approximately 97,000 clones, roughly nine tenths recorded once. The starting material was peripheral blood, obtained on day 0 of AZD1222 vaccination. The receptors derive from an adult in good health. CDR3s include the opening cysteine and the closing phenylalanine or tryptophan. Fields, in order: V gene, D gene, J gene, clone size, CDR3 protein, CDR3 DNA. The D gene is left open where the match is weak. The size of a clone is reported for some rows only, either as once, few or many, or as a class for expanded clones.

>TRBV6-6|NA|TRBJ1-5|once
CAVLGQHNQPQHF
TGTGCCGTCCTTGGACAGCACAATCAGCCCCAGCATTTT
>TRBV6-5|NA|TRBJ1-4|NA
CASRQGPEPYEKLFF
TGTGCCAGCAGACAGGGCCCCGAGCCATATGAAAAACTGTTTTTT
>TRBV25-1|NA|TRBJ1-6|NA
CASSFDTDSPLHF
TGTGCCAGCAGTTTTGACACCGATTCACCCCTCCACTTT
>TRBV12-3/TRBV12-4|NA|TRBJ2-7|NA
CASSSLSYEQYF
TGTGCCAGCAGTTCTCTTTCCTACGAGCAGTACTTC
>TRBV10-3|TRBD2|TRBJ2-1|NA
CAMDSRTSGSISYNEQFF
TGTGCCATGGATTCCCGGACTAGCGGGAGCATATCCTACAATGAGCAGTTCTTC
>TRBV27|NA|TRBJ1-1|NA
CASSLARGNTEAFF
TGTGCCAGCAGTTTAGCCAGGGGGAACACTGAAGCTTTCTTT
>TRBV5-6|TRBD1|TRBJ2-7|once
CASRPFYRGSYEQYF
TGTGCCAGCAGGCCTTTTTACAGGGGGTCCTACGAGCAGTACTTC
>TRBV4-1|NA|TRBJ1-2|NA
CASSQEDGNYGYTF
TGCGCCAGCAGCCAGGAGGACGGGAACTATGGCTACACCTTC
>TRBV10-3|NA|TRBJ1-3|once
CAITPGSRNTIYF
TGTGCCATCACGCCAGGGAGCAGGAACACCATATATTTT
>TRBV6-5|NA|TRBJ2-7|NA
CASSYEGRVAYEQYF
TGTGCCAGCAGTTACGAAGGCAGGGTGGCTTACGAGCAGTACTTC
>TRBV30|TRBD2|TRBJ2-1|NA
CAWRGSGRGEQFF
TGTGCCTGGAGAGGCAGCGGGAGAGGTGAGCAGTTCTTC
>TRBV30|NA|TRBJ1-3|NA
CAWNVARVLASFGNTIYF
TGTGCCTGGAATGTCGCCAGGGTATTAGCATCCTTCGGGAACACCATATATTTT
>TRBV27|NA|TRBJ1-6|NA
CASSLFSAGMYNSPLHF
TGTGCCAGCAGTTTATTCTCGGCAGGGATGTATAATTCACCCCTCCACTTT
>TRBV18|TRBD1|TRBJ2-3|once
CASSLATDRPQYF
TGTGCCAGCTCACTGGCGACGGACAGGCCGCAGTATTTT
>TRBV5-6|TRBD1|TRBJ2-1|few
CASSSRDRGPEQFF
TGTGCCAGCAGCTCCCGGGACAGGGGGCCTGAGCAGTTCTTC
>TRBV3-1/TRBV3-2|NA|TRBJ2-2|NA
CASSQPGAAGELFF
TGTGCCAGCAGCCAACCAGGGGCGGCCGGGGAGCTGTTTTTT
>TRBV19|NA|TRBJ2-6|NA
CASSNHDSGANVLTF
TGTGCCAGTAGTAACCATGACTCTGGGGCCAACGTCCTGACTTTC
>TRBV6-5|TRBD1|TRBJ1-5|NA
CATRDSSNQPQHF
TGTGCCACGAGGGACAGTTCAAATCAGCCCCAGCATTTT
>TRBV7-2|NA|TRBJ1-6|NA
CASSSDRVLHF
TGTGCCAGCAGCTCCGATCGGGTTCTCCACTTT
>TRBV19|TRBD1|TRBJ1-2|NA
CASSIGLIDPGGNYGYTF
TGTGCCAGTAGTATAGGACTTATAGATCCAGGGGGTAACTATGGCTACACCTTC
>TRBV6-5|NA|TRBJ1-5|NA
CASSYAGVDNQPQHF
TGTGCCAGCAGTTACGCAGGGGTTGACAATCAGCCCCAGCATTTT